Listed below are T cell receptor beta chains from one sample, sequenced in a study of PD-1 blockade in mismatch repair-deficient tumors. Here immunoSEQ multiplex PCR was the method, and the copy in TCRdb shows in-frame clones only, minus some. The sample yields 15,000 to 25,000 clones, around 79% seen once. This specimen was PBMCs, taken 52 weeks after starting pembrolizumab. These receptors were collected from an adult with mismatch repair-deficient cancer. Both conserved end residues are part of each CDR3. The D gene is left open where the match is weak. Size is stated for part of the rows, as once, few or many counts, or as a class when the clone is expanded.

len	d_gene	v_gene	j_gene	abundance	CDR3nt	CDR3aa
13	NA	TRBV7-3	TRBJ2-7	few	TGTGCCAGCAGCCAACAACAGGACTACGAGCAGTACTTC	CASSQQQDYEQYF
13	NA	TRBV19	TRBJ1-2	NA	TGTGCCAGTAGCTATCTAACGAACTATGGCTACACCTTC	CASSYLTNYGYTF
15	TRBD2	TRBV6-5	TRBJ2-1	NA	TGTGCCAGCAGGGAGCCTAGCGGGAGGGTAGATGAGCAGTTCTTC	CASREPSGRVDEQFF
14	NA	TRBV5-1	TRBJ2-7	NA	TGCGCCAGCAGCTTGTCGGGAGAGGCCTACGAGCAGTACTTC	CASSLSGEAYEQYF
14	NA	TRBV19	TRBJ2-3	NA	TGTGCCAGTAGTATCGAGGCCTCTGGAGATACGCAGTATTTT	CASSIEASGDTQYF
16	NA	TRBV21-1	TRBJ1-2	NA	TGTGCCAGCAGCCGCTCCTGGACAGGGTCGGCCTATGGCTACACCTTC	CASSRSWTGSAYGYTF
16	NA	TRBV5-1	TRBJ2-2	NA	TGCGCCAGCAGCTTGGTTGGGGGGTTAAACACCGGGGAGCTGTTTTTT	CASSLVGGLNTGELFF
14	TRBD1	TRBV2	TRBJ1-1	NA	TGTGCCAGCAGTGTGACAGGGACGAACACTGAAGCTTTCTTT	CASSVTGTNTEAFF
16	NA	TRBV11-2	TRBJ2-5	NA	TGTGCCAGCAGCATTGGGGTGGGGCAGGGACAAGAGACCCAGTACTTC	CASSIGVGQGQETQYF
12	NA	TRBV30	TRBJ2-5	NA	TGTGCCTGGAGTGGCCTAGGGGGGGCCCAGTACTTC	CAWSGLGGAQYF
13	NA	TRBV15	TRBJ2-7	once	TGTGCCACCAGCAGAGGGCTCGTCTACGAGCAGTACTTC	CATSRGLVYEQYF
17	NA	TRBV6-9	TRBJ1-3	NA	TGTGCCAGCAGTTATATTCAAGTAAGGGGCTCTGGAAACACCATATATTTT	CASSYIQVRGSGNTIYF
14	TRBD2	TRBV30	TRBJ2-3	NA	TGTGCCTGGAGCCGGCGGGAGGGCACAGATACGCAGTATTTT	CAWSRREGTDTQYF
18	TRBD2	TRBV4-2	TRBJ2-2	NA	TGTGCCAGCAGCCAAGGTGCATCGGGAGGGGTTGGTACCGGGGAGCTGTTTTTT	CASSQGASGGVGTGELFF
16	TRBD2	TRBV27	TRBJ2-3	once	TGTGCCAGCAGTTCCCGGGGTAGCGGGATCACAGATACGCAGTATTTT	CASSSRGSGITDTQYF
16	NA	TRBV25-1	TRBJ2-1	NA	TGTGCCAGCAGTGACAGGGCCAGGGGAGGGACTAATGAGCAGTTCTTC	CASSDRARGGTNEQFF
16	TRBD2	TRBV15	TRBJ2-3	once	TGTGCCACCAGCAGAGACCCGAGACTAGCGGGAGGTACGCAGTATTTT	CATSRDPRLAGGTQYF
13	NA	TRBV11-3	TRBJ1-1	NA	TGTGCCAGCAGCTTAGCGTGGCGGGATGAAGCTTTCTTT	CASSLAWRDEAFF
14	NA	TRBV11-2	TRBJ1-5	NA	TGTGCCAGCAGCCACAGGGTGGGCAATCAGCCCCAGCATTTT	CASSHRVGNQPQHF
15	TRBD2	TRBV9	TRBJ2-1	NA	TGTGCCAGCAGCGTAGGCGGGAGTTTCTACAATGAGCAGTTCTTC	CASSVGGSFYNEQFF
15	TRBD1	TRBV9	TRBJ2-2	NA	TGTGCCAGCAGCCCCAGGGGGCAGGTCACCGGGGAGCTGTTTTTT	CASSPRGQVTGELFF
11	NA	TRBV7-8	TRBJ2-3	NA	TGTGCCAGCACGTTACAAGATACGCAGTATTTT	CASTLQDTQYF
15	TRBD1	TRBV7-9	TRBJ1-4	NA	TGTGCCAGCAGCGGAAGGACAGGGTGGGGAGAAAAACTGTTTTTT	CASSGRTGWGEKLFF
12	NA	TRBV6-6	TRBJ2-1	NA	TGTGCCAGCAGTATTCAGGACAATGAGCAGTTCTTC	CASSIQDNEQFF
15	NA	TRBV4-1	TRBJ1-3	NA	TGCGCCAGCAGCCAAGGAAGGACGGGAGGAAACACCATATATTTT	CASSQGRTGGNTIYF
14	TRBD1	TRBV28	TRBJ2-7	NA	TGTGCCAGCACCCCAGGGACAGCCCCCTACGAGCAGTACTTC	CASTPGTAPYEQYF
19	NA	TRBV21-1	TRBJ2-7	NA	TGTGCCAGCAGCAGTCCCCCGGCCTACTTGTTAGCGGGGGTCCACGAGCAGTACTTC	CASSSPPAYLLAGVHEQYF
14	TRBD1	TRBV7-3	TRBJ2-7	few	TGTGCCAGCAGCCTTGACAGGGGGGCTCACGAGCAGTACTTC	CASSLDRGAHEQYF
15	TRBD2	TRBV5-1	TRBJ2-1	NA	TGCGCCAGCAGTGGGTCAGCGGGAGTCTACAATGAGCAGTTCTTC	CASSGSAGVYNEQFF
14	NA	TRBV7-3	TRBJ1-3	once	TGTGCCAGCAGCCTACCAGGGTCGGGAAACACCATATATTTT	CASSLPGSGNTIYF
17	TRBD2	TRBV10-3	TRBJ2-2	NA	TGTGCCATCAGTGAATTCCTAAGCGGGAGGGGTACCGGGGAGCTGTTTTTT	CAISEFLSGRGTGELFF
17	TRBD2	TRBV7-7	TRBJ2-1	NA	TGTGCTAGCAGCCCAACAGCCCTAGCGGGGAGGGTCGATGAGCAGTTCTTC	CASSPTALAGRVDEQFF
17	TRBD2	TRBV6-4	TRBJ2-2	NA	TGTGCCAGCAGTGAATTCCCTAGCGGTCGGAGATCCGGGGAGCTGTTTTTT	CASSEFPSGRRSGELFF
16	NA	TRBV27	TRBJ2-1	NA	TGTGCCAGCAGTTCGGACACGCCGAGCTCCTACAATGAGCAGTTCTTC	CASSSDTPSSYNEQFF
14	NA	TRBV7-9	TRBJ1-1	NA	TGTGCCGTTTGGGGGCGGACGAACGGGGCTGAAGCTTTCTTT	CAVWGRTNGAEAFF
12	TRBD1	TRBV27	TRBJ1-4	NA	TGTGCCAGCAGTGCGACAGGGTGGGAACTGTTTTTT	CASSATGWELFF
13	TRBD2	TRBV5-1	TRBJ2-7	NA	TGCGCCAGCAGCTTTAGCGGGAGCTACGAGCAGTACTTC	CASSFSGSYEQYF